What follows describes a single T cell receptor beta chain. The antigen it binds to is not known. No base-level quality is on record; no much larger clone is a single base apart. This specimen belongs to a study of Graves' ophthalmopathy and Graves' hyperthyroidism (dated 2018 in TCRdb). Study-wide context: Peripheral blood was collected at initial diagnosis, before any treatment. The study used signatures of the TCR beta repertoire to tell Graves' ophthalmopathy apart from Graves' hyperthyroidism and to predict which patients would progress to ophthalmopathy. In total, approximately 130 blood samples were TCR-sequenced: fewer than 50 ophthalmopathy, 75 hyperthyroidism and around 17 hyperthyroidism-to-ophthalmopathy patients. To explore V-J signatures distinguishing ophthalmopathy from hyperthyroidism, a discovery set of 100 patients (fewer than 45 ophthalmopathy, 57 stable hyperthyroidism) was enrolled. An independent validation cohort was composed of some 19 hyperthyroidism patients and around 16 patients who later progressed from hyperthyroidism to ophthalmopathy. In several hyperthyroidism patients, the T-cell repertoire of thyroid tissue was compared with the T-cell repertoire of blood. After sampling, hyperthyroidism patients received methimazole starting at 30 mg daily, and ophthalmopathy patients received high-dose intravenous methylprednisolone. Findings and caveats that apply to the study as a whole: Sample size was not statistically predetermined, and group allocation was not concealed from the investigators. Ophthalmopathy was separated from stable hyperthyroidism by the 13-signature model with 85% to 90% sensitivity and around 81% specificity in cross-validation and with 80%/75% in the test set. In validation, the model predicted ophthalmopathy progression with roughly 68% sensitivity and 72% to 80% specificity; eleven to twelve predicted patients were CT-confirmed with GO in a median of about 7.1 months. Most expanded thyroid clonotypes with a frequency above 0.001 also appeared in blood, which suggests that blood repertoires may reflect the immune response in the thyroid.

The ophthalmopathy patients had moderately to severely active disease, with a Clinical Activity Score of 3 or higher, a NOSPECS grade of 4 or higher, and a disease duration of less than 3 months. Patients were excluded if they had other autoimmune diseases, uncontrolled infections, pregnancy or lactation. Clinical symptoms, serum thyroxine, TRAb, thyroid ultrasound and orbital computed tomography formed the basis of the diagnosis. PBMCs were isolated from roughly 10 ml of fresh peripheral blood by Ficoll-Paque density gradient centrifugation. Total RNA was extracted with Trizol reagent and quality-checked on an Agilent 2100 Bioanalyzer. For repertoire sequencing, the TCR beta CDR3 regions were amplified from RNA transcripts. HTBI primers and the Qiagen OneStep RT-PCR kit were used in a first-round RT-PCR, which was followed by a second-round multiplex PCR, size selection and purification. Libraries were sequenced paired-end with 100 bp reads on an Illumina HiSeq2000. In the paper's pipeline: SOAPnuke was used to process the reads, throwing out any read that had adapters, had uncalled bases, had a mean Phred below 15, or lacked an exact constant-primer or identifier match. COPE v1.2.5 was used to merge high-quality paired reads. Clonotypes were defined as unique nucleotide sequences and were aligned to IMGT TRB V, D and J references using MiTCR v1.1. Analysis was restricted to V-J combinations with a frequency above 0.0001, which covered roughly 99% of repertoires. For each V-J combination, a TCR clonal expansion and chaos score was defined as F50 clonal expansion divided by the chaos observed in the TCRdist matrix. Welch's t-statistics and random forest were used to reduce features to about a dozen V-J combinations, which were fed into a naive Bayes classifier. Thyroid-blood repertoire similarity was quantified with the Morisita-Horn index. The public reads were reprocessed in TCRdb via fastp at Q25 and MiXCR, keeping in-frame beta chains. Rows with one shared CDR3 protein collapse into an entry with the most common genes and DNA. The V and J calls come from TCRdb's annotation, not from the publication. The sample records about 740,000 distinct CDR3 sequences, approximately 40% of which are singletons. The ten top clones hold around 40% of the sample.

V and J lose 5 bases and 3 bases, and a span of 10 bases separates them. From the cysteine up to the phenylalanine, the CDR3 has a length of 13 residues. Here the CDR3 DNA is all that survives: 39 bases in frame from base 1. This receptor was taken from an adult man with Graves' ophthalmopathy. The sequenced material came from peripheral blood. The chain links TRBV12-3 or TRBV12-4 with TRBJ1-1, with TRBD1 tentatively as D gene (6 bases match). CDR3 loop: CASSLYRDTEAFF. DNA sequence: TGTGCCAGCAGTCTATACAGGGACACTGAAGCTTTCTTT.